The present TCR beta chain was sequenced within a study of blood T cell repertoires in COVID-19. The table came from immunoSEQ multiplex PCR; TCRdb's copy has only in-frame clones and leaves some out. There are some 400,000 clones in the sample; about 88% occur only once, and about 2.9% lies in the top ten. The CDR3 runs to 15 residues. Trimming took off 2 bases at V and 7 bases at J, with 12 bases between the two ends. Germline V gene sequence: CDR1 MDHEN, CDR2 SYDVKM. The sequence was obtained from a human donor in a cohort sampled during active COVID-19. This chain connects TRBV28 to TRBJ1-6; a weak D match, TRBD1 (6 bases). Sequenced input: peripheral blood. This CDR3 is CASSLGRGVNSPLHF. In DNA, the CDR3 is TGTGCCAGCAGTTTAGGCAGGGGAGTCAATTCACCCCTCCACTTT.